The 9 T cell receptor beta chains reported below all come from one sample, sequenced in a study of T cell changes during pregnancy in multiple sclerosis. Sequenced by immunoSEQ multiplex PCR; TCRdb stores in-frame clones only, minus some. The data hold more than 45,000 clones, with about nine tenths observed a single time. Source: CD4+ T cells from peripheral blood mononuclear cells, taken in the second trimester of pregnancy. These receptors were taken from a female donor with multiple sclerosis, enrolled in a pregnancy study.

J is TRBJ1-1 and V is TRBV25-1; no firm D call. There are 13 residues in the CDR3. V was clipped by 3 bases and J by 1 base, with 6 bases between them. Germline CDR1 reads MGHDK; CDR2 reads SYGVNS. This chain's CDR3 is CASSDWRNTEAFF. For the CDR3, the DNA is TGTGCCAGCAGTGATTGGAGGAACACTGAAGCTTTCTTT.

The rearrangement uses TRBV14 and TRBJ1-3; 7 nucleotides match TRBD1. With V trimmed by 4 bases and J by 0 bases, 3 bases remained unmatched. Germline V lookup: CDR1 SGHDN, CDR2 FVKESK. The CDR3 runs 15 residues. CDR3 in amino acids: CASSRDSYSGNTIYF. CDR3 coding DNA: TGTGCCAGCAGCCGGGACAGTTACTCTGGAAACACCATATATTTT.

The rearrangement joins TRBV27 to TRBJ1-6; D not certain. This CDR3 comprises 18 residues. The ends were cut back, 11 bases at V and 0 bases at J, with 23 bases in the middle. The germline V gene has CDR1 MNHEY and CDR2 SMNVEV (reference sequence). CDR3 protein: CASWPAGRLSSYNSPLHF. The CDR3 bases are TGTGCCTCCTGGCCGGCGGGGAGGTTGAGCTCCTATAATTCACCCCTCCACTTT.

This chain joins TRBV5-1 and TRBJ2-7, with TRBD1 as a possible D gene (5 bases). Germline CDR1 SGHRS, CDR2 YFSETQ. The CDR3 is 17 residues long. The germline V and J ends were trimmed by 0 bases and 2 bases, with 18 bases remaining between them. In nucleotides, the CDR3 is TGCGCCAGCAGCTTGGAAACAGGCCGATCATTAACCTACGAGCAGTACTTC. It encodes CASSLETGRSLTYEQYF. The full variable domain, completed using reference TRBV5-1 and TRBJ2-7, is KAGVTQTPRYLIKTRGQQVTLSCSPISGHRSVSWYQQTPGQGLQFLFEYFSETQRNKGNFPGRFSGRQFSNSRSEMNVSTLELGDSALYLCASSLETGRSLTYEQYFGPGTRLTVT.

The rearrangement links TRBV14 to TRBJ1-6; 10 bases are a match to TRBD1. CDR1 is SGHDN, CDR2 FVKESK, per germline. The CDR3 runs 15 residues. V gave up 3 bases and J gave up 5 bases; unmatched junction bases: 1. CDR3 amino acids: CASSQGQGHNSPLHF. DNA of the CDR3: TGTGCCAGCAGCCAGGGACAGGGGCATAATTCACCCCTCCACTTT. Complete variable domain (other parts from reference TRBV14 and TRBJ1-6): EAGVTQFPSHSVIEKGQTVTLRCDPISGHDNLYWYRRVMGKEIKFLLHFVKESKQDESGMPNNRFLAERTGGTYSTLKVQPAELEDSGVYFCASSQGQGHNSPLHFGNGTRLTVT.

The chain recombines TRBV4-1 with TRBJ1-1, with 9 bases aligning to TRBD1. Germline V gene data show CDR1 as MGHRA and CDR2 as YSYEKL. This CDR3 contains 16 residues. Trimming took 5 bases from V and 1 from J; bases not matched to a gene: 8. Here the CDR3 DNA reads TGCGCCAGCAGCGTCGCCCCGGGACAGGGGAACACTGAAGCTTTCTTT. The encoded protein is CASSVAPGQGNTEAFF.

This clone came up once. The genes are TRBV5-8 and TRBJ2-5; 8 nucleotides align to TRBD1. The junction had 5 bases not matched to a gene; V was cut back by 1 base and J by 6 bases. The CDR3 is 14 amino acids. From germline, CDR1 is SGHTS and CDR2 YDEGEE. The DNA of the CDR3 is TGTGCCAGCAGCTTGTCCCGACAGGGGCAGACCCAGTACTTC. It translates to CASSLSRQGQTQYF.

In its sample, this clone was seen once. The V and J genes are TRBV29-1 and TRBJ1-2; D ambiguous. V was cut by 1 base and J by 0 bases, with 9 bases left in between. Germline lookup yields CDR1 SQVTM and CDR2 ANQGSEA. The CDR3 contains 14 residues. CDR3 in amino acids: CSVEVTQTNYGYTF. The CDR3 DNA reads as TGCAGCGTTGAAGTCACACAAACTAACTATGGCTACACCTTC. Full variable domain (rest looked up from reference TRBV29-1 and TRBJ1-2): SAVISQKPSRDICQRGTSLTIQCQVDSQVTMMFWYRQQPGQSLTLIATANQGSEATYESGFVIDKFPISRPNLTFSTLTVSNMSPEDSSIYLCSVEVTQTNYGYTFGSGTRLTVV.

This sequence joins TRBV14 and TRBJ2-1; weak D call: TRBD1 (6 bases). CDR1 and CDR2 from the germline V gene are SGHDN and FVKESK. This CDR3 spans 15 amino acids. Deletions cut 2 bases from V and 6 bases from J, with 14 bases between. CDR3 sequence (DNA): TGTGCCAGCAGCCAAACCAGGGGTTGGGGCAATGAGCAGTTCTTC. Amino acid sequence: CASSQTRGWGNEQFF.